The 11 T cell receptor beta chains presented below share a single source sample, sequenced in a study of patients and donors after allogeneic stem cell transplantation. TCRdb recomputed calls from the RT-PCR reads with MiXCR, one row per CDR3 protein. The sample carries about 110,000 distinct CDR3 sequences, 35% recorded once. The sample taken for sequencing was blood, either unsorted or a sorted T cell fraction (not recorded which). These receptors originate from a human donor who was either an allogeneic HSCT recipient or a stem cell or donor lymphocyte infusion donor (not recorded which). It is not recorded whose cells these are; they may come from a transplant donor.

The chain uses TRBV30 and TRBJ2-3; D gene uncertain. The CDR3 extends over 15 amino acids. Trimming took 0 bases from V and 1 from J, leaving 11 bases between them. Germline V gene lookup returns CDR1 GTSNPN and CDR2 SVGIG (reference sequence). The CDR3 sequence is CAWSVIEVGTDTQYF. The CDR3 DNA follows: TGTGCCTGGAGTGTAATCGAAGTGGGCACAGATACGCAGTATTTT.

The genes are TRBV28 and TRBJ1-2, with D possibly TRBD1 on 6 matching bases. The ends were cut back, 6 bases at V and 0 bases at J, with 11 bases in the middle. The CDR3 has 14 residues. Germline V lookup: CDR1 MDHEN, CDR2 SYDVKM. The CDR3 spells CASRGGTSNYGYTF. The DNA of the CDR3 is TGTGCCAGCAGAGGGGGAACTTCTAACTATGGCTACACCTTC.

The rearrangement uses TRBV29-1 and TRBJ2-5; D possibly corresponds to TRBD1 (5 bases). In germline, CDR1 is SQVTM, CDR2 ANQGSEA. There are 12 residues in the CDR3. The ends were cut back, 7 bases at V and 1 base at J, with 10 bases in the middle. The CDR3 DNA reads TGCAGCGCCGCCAGGGTCCAAGAGACCCAGTACTTC. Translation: CSAARVQETQYF. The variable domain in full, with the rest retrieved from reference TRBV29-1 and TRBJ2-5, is SAVISQKPSRDICQRGTSLTIQCQVDSQVTMMFWYRQQPGQSLTLIATANQGSEATYESGFVIDKFPISRPNLTFSTLTVSNMSPEDSSIYLCSAARVQETQYFGPGTRLLVL.

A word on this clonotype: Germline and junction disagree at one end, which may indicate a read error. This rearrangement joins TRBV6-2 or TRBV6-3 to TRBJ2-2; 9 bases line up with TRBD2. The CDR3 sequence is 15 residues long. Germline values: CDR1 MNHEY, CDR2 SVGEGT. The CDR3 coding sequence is TGTGCCAGCCGGCTAGCGGGAACGAACACCGGGGAGCCGTTTTTT. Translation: CASRLAGTNTGEPFF.

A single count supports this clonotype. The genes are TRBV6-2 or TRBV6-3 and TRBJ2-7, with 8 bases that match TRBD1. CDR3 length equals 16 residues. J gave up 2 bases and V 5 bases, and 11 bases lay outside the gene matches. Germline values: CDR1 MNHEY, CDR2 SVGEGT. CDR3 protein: CASSDVRTGTAYEQYF. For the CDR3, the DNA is TGTGCCAGCAGTGACGTCAGGACAGGGACAGCCTACGAGCAGTACTTC.

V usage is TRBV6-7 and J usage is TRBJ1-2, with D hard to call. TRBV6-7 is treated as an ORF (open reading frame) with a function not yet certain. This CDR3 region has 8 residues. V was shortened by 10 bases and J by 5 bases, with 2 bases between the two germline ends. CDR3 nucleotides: TGTGCCACTTATGGCTACACCTTC. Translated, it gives CATYGYTF.

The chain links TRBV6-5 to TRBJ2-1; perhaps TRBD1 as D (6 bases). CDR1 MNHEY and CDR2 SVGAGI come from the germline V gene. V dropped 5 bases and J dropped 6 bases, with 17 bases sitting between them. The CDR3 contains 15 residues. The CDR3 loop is CASSPEVLGGNEQFF. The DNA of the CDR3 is TGTGCCAGCAGTCCCGAGGTACTAGGGGGCAATGAGCAGTTCTTC.

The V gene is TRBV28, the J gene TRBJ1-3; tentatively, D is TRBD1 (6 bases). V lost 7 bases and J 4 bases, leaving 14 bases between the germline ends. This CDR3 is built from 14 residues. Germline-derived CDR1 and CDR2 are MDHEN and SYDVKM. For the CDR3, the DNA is TGTGCCAGCACCACCACAGGGACCGGAAACACCATATATTTT. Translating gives CASTTTGTGNTIYF.

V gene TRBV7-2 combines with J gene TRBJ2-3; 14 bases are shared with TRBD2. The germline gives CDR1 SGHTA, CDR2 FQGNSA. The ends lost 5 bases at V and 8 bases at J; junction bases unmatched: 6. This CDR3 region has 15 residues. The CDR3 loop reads CASSQGLAGVGTQYF. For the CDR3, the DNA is TGTGCCAGCAGCCAGGGACTAGCGGGAGTAGGTACGCAGTATTTT.

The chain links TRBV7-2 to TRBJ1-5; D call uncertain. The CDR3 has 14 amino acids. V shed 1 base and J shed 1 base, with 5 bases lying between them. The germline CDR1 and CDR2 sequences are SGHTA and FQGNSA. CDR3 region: CASSLVGSNQPQHF. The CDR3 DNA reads TGTGCCAGCAGCTTAGTGGGCAGCAATCAGCCCCAGCATTTT.

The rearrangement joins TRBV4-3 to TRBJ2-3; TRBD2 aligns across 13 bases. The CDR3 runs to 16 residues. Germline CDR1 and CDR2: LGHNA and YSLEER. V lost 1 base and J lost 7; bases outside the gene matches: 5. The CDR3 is CASSQVGTSGKNTQYF. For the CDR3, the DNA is TGCGCCAGCAGCCAAGTAGGGACTAGCGGGAAAAATACGCAGTATTTT.